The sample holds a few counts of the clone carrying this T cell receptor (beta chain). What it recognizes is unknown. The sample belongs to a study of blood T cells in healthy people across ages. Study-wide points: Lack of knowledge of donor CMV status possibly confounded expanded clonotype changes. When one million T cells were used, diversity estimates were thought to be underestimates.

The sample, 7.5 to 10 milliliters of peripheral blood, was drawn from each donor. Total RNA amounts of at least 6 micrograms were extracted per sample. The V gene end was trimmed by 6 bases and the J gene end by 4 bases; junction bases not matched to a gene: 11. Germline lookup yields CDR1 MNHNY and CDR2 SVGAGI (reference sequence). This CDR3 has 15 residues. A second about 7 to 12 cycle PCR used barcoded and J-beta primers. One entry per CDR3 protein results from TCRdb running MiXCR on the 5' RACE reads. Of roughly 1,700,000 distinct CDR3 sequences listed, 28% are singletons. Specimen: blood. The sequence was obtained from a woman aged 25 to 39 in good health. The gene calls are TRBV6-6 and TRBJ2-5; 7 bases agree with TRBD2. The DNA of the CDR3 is TGTGCCAGCAGCAGCCGGGGGGTTTCAGGAGAGACCCAGTACTTC. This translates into CASSSRGVSGETQYF.